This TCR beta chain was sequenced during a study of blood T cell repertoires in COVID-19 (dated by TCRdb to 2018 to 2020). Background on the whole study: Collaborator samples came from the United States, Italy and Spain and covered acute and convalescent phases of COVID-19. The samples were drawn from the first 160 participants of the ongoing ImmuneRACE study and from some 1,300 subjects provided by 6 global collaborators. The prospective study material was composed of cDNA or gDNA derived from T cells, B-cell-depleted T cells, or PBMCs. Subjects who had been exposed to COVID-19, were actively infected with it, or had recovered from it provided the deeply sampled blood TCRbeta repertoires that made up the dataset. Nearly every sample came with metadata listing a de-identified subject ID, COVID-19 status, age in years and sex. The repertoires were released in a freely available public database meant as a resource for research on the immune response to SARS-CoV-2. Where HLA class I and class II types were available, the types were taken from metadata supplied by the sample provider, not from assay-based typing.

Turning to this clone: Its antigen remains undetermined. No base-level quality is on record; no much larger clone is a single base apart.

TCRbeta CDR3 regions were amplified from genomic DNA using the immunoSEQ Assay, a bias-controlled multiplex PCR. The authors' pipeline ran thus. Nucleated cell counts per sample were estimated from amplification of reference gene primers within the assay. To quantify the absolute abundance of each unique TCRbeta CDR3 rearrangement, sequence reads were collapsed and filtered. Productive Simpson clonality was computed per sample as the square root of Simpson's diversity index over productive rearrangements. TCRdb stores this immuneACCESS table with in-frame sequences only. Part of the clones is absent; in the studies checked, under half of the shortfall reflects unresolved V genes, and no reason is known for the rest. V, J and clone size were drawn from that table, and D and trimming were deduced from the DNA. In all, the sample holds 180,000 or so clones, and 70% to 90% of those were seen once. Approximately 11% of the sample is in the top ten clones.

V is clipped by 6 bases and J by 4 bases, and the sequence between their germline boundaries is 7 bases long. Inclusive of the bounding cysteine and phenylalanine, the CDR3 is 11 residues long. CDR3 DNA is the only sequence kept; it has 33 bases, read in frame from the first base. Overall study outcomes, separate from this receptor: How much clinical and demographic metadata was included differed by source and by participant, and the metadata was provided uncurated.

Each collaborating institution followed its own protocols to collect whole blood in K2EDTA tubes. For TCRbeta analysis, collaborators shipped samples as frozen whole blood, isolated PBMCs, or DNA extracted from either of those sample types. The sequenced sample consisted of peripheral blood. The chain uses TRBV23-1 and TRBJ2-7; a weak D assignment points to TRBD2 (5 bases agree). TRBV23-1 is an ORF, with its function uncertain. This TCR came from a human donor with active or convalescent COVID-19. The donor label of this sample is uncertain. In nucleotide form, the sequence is TGCGCCAGCAGGGACTCTTACGAGCAGTACTTC. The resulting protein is CASRDSYEQYF.